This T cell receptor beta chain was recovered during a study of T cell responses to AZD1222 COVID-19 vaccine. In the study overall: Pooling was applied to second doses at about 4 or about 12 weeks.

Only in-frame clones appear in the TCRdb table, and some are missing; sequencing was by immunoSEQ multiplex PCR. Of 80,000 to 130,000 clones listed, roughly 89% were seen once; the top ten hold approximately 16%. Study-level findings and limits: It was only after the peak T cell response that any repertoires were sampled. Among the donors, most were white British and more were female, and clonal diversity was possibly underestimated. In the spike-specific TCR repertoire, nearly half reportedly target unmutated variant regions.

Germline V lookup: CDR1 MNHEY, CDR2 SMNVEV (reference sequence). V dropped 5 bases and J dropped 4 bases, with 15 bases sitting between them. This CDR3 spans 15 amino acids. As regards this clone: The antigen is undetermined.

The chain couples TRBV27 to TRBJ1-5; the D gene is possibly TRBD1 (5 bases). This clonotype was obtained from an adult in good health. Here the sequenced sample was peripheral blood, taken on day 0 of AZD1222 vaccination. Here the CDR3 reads CASSPQGRWNQPQHF. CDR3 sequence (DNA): TGTGCCAGCAGTCCCCAGGGTAGGTGGAATCAGCCCCAGCATTTT.